Below, 18 T cell receptor beta chains from the same sample are listed, as sequenced in a study of T cells in Graves' hyperthyroidism and ophthalmopathy. RNA transcripts gave rise to amplified TCR beta CDR3 regions. The study used the HTBI primer set for a first-round RT-PCR of the TCR CDR3. TCRdb independently ran MiXCR on the multiplex PCR reads; one entry per CDR3 protein. The profile shows 450,000 to 500,000 distinct CDR3 sequences, 20% to 25% of them singletons. Sequenced input: blood. These receptors all come from a woman between 70 and 85 years old with Graves' ophthalmopathy.

The rearrangement uses TRBV6-6 and TRBJ2-5, with 8 bases fitting TRBD2. CDR3 length: 14 residues. After removal of 2 bases from V and 5 bases from J, the junction contained 4 bases not matched to a gene. Germline-derived CDR1 and CDR2 are MNHNY and SVGAGI (reference sequence). The chain's CDR3 is CASSYTGLGETQYF. In DNA form, the CDR3 reads TGTGCCAGCAGTTACACGGGACTAGGGGAGACCCAGTACTTC.

This clonotype was recorded many times. The V and J genes are TRBV19 and TRBJ1-1; D perhaps matches TRBD1 (5 bases). The germline V and J ends were trimmed by 7 bases and 1 base, with 13 bases remaining between them. The CDR3 is 14 residues long. Per the germline V gene, CDR1 is LNHDA and CDR2 is SQIVND (reference sequence). The CDR3 loop is CASTLDSQNTEAFF. The CDR3 DNA follows: TGTGCCAGTACCTTAGACAGTCAGAACACTGAAGCTTTCTTT.

CDR3 sequence (DNA): TGTGCCAGCAGTTTGAGTCAGGGCGCCAATGAGCAGTTCTTC. This translates into CASSLSQGANEQFF. The V call is TRBV28, the J call TRBJ2-1, with D possibly TRBD1 on 5 matching bases. Trimming removed 3 bases from V and 6 bases from J, with 12 bases in between. The CDR3 runs 14 residues. Per germline, CDR1 MDHEN and CDR2 SYDVKM. The complete variable domain, with remaining parts taken from reference TRBV28 and TRBJ2-1, reads DVKVTQSSRYLVKRTGEKVFLECVQDMDHENMFWYRQDPGLGLRLIYFSYDVKMKEKGDIPEGYSVSREKKERFSLILESASTNQTSMYLCASSLSQGANEQFFGPGTRLTVL.

The rearrangement uses TRBV6-2 or TRBV6-3 and TRBJ1-3; unclear D gene. Germline lookup yields CDR1 MNHEY and CDR2 SVGEGT. The CDR3 is made up of 16 amino acids. V shed 5 bases and J shed 4 bases, with 18 bases lying between them. The CDR3 bases are TGTGCCAGCAGTATAAACGGACCGAGTCTGGGAAACACCATATATTTT. It yields the protein CASSINGPSLGNTIYF.

The CDR3 nucleotides are TGCAGCGTTGTCCTAGCAGGAAACACCATATATTTT. As protein: CSVVLAGNTIYF. The rearrangement joins TRBV29-1 to TRBJ1-3, with D hard to call. V was shortened by 4 bases and J by 4 bases, with 8 bases between the two germline ends. Germline CDR1 SQVTM, CDR2 ANQGSEA. CDR3 length: 12 residues.

This clonotype was detected only a few times. The rearrangement links TRBV12-3 or TRBV12-4 to TRBJ2-7, with a possible D match to TRBD2 (6 bases). CDR3 length: 14 amino acids. Between the trimmed V and J ends, which lost 0 bases and 5 bases, there was a span of 11 bases. Here the CDR3 DNA reads TGTGCCAGCAGTTTAGCGGGAGGACATAACGAGCAGTACTTC. This encodes CASSLAGGHNEQYF.

This clonotype has more than one count but fewer than ten. The V gene is TRBV5-6, the J gene TRBJ1-2, with 10 nucleotides matching TRBD1. Germline V gives CDR1 SGHDT, CDR2 YYEEEE. The J segment lost 3 bases and the V segment lost 5 bases, leaving 10 bases of the junction unmatched. The length of the CDR3 is 16 residues. CDR3 coding DNA: TGTGCCAGCAGTCCCGGGACAGGGGTCTTTCACTATGGCTACACCTTC. Translated: CASSPGTGVFHYGYTF.

This chain links TRBV5-1 with TRBJ1-3; D is unresolved. The CDR3 covers 13 residues. Germline lookup yields CDR1 SGHRS and CDR2 YFSETQ. Trimming removed 0 bases from V and 3 bases from J, with 4 bases in between. The CDR3 bases are TGCGCCAGCAGCTTGGGCAATGGAAACACCATATATTTT. Translation gives CASSLGNGNTIYF.

This sequence joins TRBV6-1 and TRBJ1-4, with D hard to call. Trimming pared 4 bases from V and 0 bases from J, leaving 12 bases between. CDR3 length equals 16 residues. Germline-derived CDR1 and CDR2 are MNHNS and SASEGT. The CDR3 region has the DNA TGTGCCAGCAGTGGACGGCCGACTGCAACTAATGAAAAACTGTTTTTT. Amino acids: CASSGRPTATNEKLFF.

The chain employs TRBV20-1 and TRBJ1-1, with D perhaps matching TRBD1 (6 bases). The V gene lost 7 bases and the J gene lost 6 bases, with 15 bases spanning the gap. The length of the CDR3 is 12 residues. CDR1 DFQATT and CDR2 SNEGSKA come from the germline V gene (reference sequence). CDR3 bases: TGCAGTGGGCAAGGGGGTACTTCTGAAGCTTTCTTT. As protein: CSGQGGTSEAFF.

This clonotype showed up many times. V is TRBV4-3 and J is TRBJ2-1; 8 bases map to TRBD1. This CDR3 is 13 amino acids long. Germline trimming cut 3 bases from V and 8 bases from J; bases unmatched to any gene: 3. Germline CDR1 is LGHNA and CDR2 is YSLEER. The chain's CDR3 is CASSHLGQDEQFF. CDR3 nucleotides: TGCGCCAGCAGCCACTTGGGACAGGATGAGCAGTTCTTC.

In its sample, this clonotype was seen a few times. The chain recombines TRBV3-1 with TRBJ1-2; D uncertain. The length of the CDR3 is 16 residues. The germline gives CDR1 LGHDT, CDR2 YNNKEL (reference sequence). With 1 base removed from V and 1 base from J, the gap between germline ends came to 13 bases. This CDR3 reads CASSQGSGRDNYGYTF. CDR3 bases: TGTGCCAGCAGCCAAGGAAGTGGGAGGGATAACTATGGCTACACCTTC.

This sequence joins TRBV6-2 or TRBV6-3 and TRBJ1-3; weak D call: TRBD1 (5 bases). The CDR3 consists of 15 residues. Germline V gene lookup returns CDR1 MNHEY and CDR2 SVGEGT. V lost 5 bases, J lost 2 bases, and 13 bases lay in between. CDR3: CASSQPPGTGNTIYF. The CDR3 DNA sequence: TGTGCCAGCAGTCAGCCACCAGGGACTGGAAACACCATATATTTT.

This clonotype was picked up a small number of times. This chain joins TRBV20-1 and TRBJ2-3; 10 bases align to TRBD2. V was clipped by 4 bases and J by 7 bases; unmatched bases: 8. This CDR3 spans 14 amino acids. The V gene's germline CDR1 is DFQATT and CDR2 SNEGSKA (reference sequence). The CDR3 here is CSAMTAGGPNTQYF. Here the CDR3 DNA reads TGCAGTGCTATGACAGCGGGAGGGCCGAATACGCAGTATTTT.

This clonotype was seen only a few times. The chain carries TRBV15 and TRBJ2-5; the D is unclear. Germline assignment: CDR1 LNHNV and CDR2 YYDKDF (reference sequence). This CDR3 spans 13 amino acids. With 0 bases removed from V and 5 bases from J, the gap between germline ends came to 7 bases. The CDR3 coding sequence is TGTGCCACCAGCAGAGATCAAGCGGAGACCCAGTACTTC. This gives the protein CATSRDQAETQYF.

This clonotype was recorded many times. This chain joins TRBV6-2 or TRBV6-3 and TRBJ2-7, with D unresolved. Per germline, CDR1 MNHEY and CDR2 SVGEGT. The CDR3 has 13 residues. V was shortened by 3 bases and J by 4 bases, with 10 bases between the two germline ends. The CDR3 DNA sequence: TGTGCCAGCAGTTATTGGCAGCTTTACGAGCAGTACTTC. Residues: CASSYWQLYEQYF.

The V and J genes are TRBV11-2 and TRBJ1-4; 10 nucleotides align to TRBD1. J was trimmed by 3 bases and V by 3 bases; bases with no gene match: 7. Germline assignment: CDR1 SGHAT and CDR2 FQNNGV. This CDR3 has 17 amino acids. CDR3 residues: CASSLSTGGFSNEKLFF. The CDR3 bases are TGTGCCAGCAGCTTGTCGACAGGGGGCTTTTCTAATGAAAAACTGTTTTTT.

This clonotype was detected only a few times. The chain employs TRBV28 and TRBJ2-7; TRBD2 matches at 11 bases. CDR3 length: 14 residues. From germline, CDR1 is MDHEN and CDR2 SYDVKM. The trim removed 10 bases at V and 3 bases at J, leaving 8 bases unmatched. In DNA, the CDR3 is TGTGCCACCATTGGGACTAGCGGATACTACGAGCAGTACTTC. Translating gives CATIGTSGYYEQYF.